This passage covers 10 T cell receptor beta chains from one sample sequenced in a study of T cells in Graves' hyperthyroidism and ophthalmopathy. The source material, RNA transcripts, was used to amplify TCR beta CDR3 regions. An initial round of RT-PCR targeting the TCR CDR3 relied on the HTBI primer set. TCRdb re-called the multiplex PCR reads through MiXCR, storing one row per CDR3 protein. The sample lists 530,000 or so distinct CDR3 sequences; roughly 50% were seen once. Sequenced material: peripheral blood or thyroid tissue (not recorded which). The receptor set was obtained from a young woman with Graves' hyperthyroidism.

This clonotype occurred many times. This chain uses TRBV7-9 with TRBJ1-4; D is possibly TRBD1 (6 bases). Germline V gene lookup returns CDR1 SEHNR and CDR2 FQNEAQ (reference sequence). The CDR3 is made up of 15 amino acids. V was trimmed by 5 bases and J by 4 bases, leaving 14 bases between them. The CDR3, as DNA: TGTGCCAGCAGCACCCGAGGACAGAGTAATGAAAAACTGTTTTTT. This sequence encodes CASSTRGQSNEKLFF.

The J gene is TRBJ1-4, the V gene TRBV10-3, with unresolved D. V was shortened by 6 bases and J by 5 bases, with 10 bases between the two germline ends. The CDR3 sequence is 13 residues long. Germline V lookup: CDR1 ENHRY, CDR2 SYGVKD. The CDR3 is CAIRLDGNEKLFF. CDR3 nucleotides: TGTGCCATCAGACTTGACGGAAATGAAAAACTGTTTTTT.

V usage is TRBV6-9 and J usage is TRBJ2-5; the D gene could be TRBD1 or TRBD2 (5 bases each). The V gene's germline CDR1 is MNHGY and CDR2 SVAAGI. CDR3 length: 16 residues. The germline V and J ends were trimmed by 2 bases and 5 bases, with 18 bases remaining between them. The CDR3 spells CASSYTGTSKGETQYF. The DNA for the CDR3 is TGTGCCAGCAGTTATACCGGGACCTCGAAGGGGGAGACCCAGTACTTC.

Many counts were recorded for this clonotype. The CDR3, as DNA: TGTGCCAGCAGCCCCTACCCGACAGGGGATAGCTACGAGCAGTACTTC. Its translation is CASSPYPTGDSYEQYF. V usage is TRBV6-5 and J usage is TRBJ2-7; 8 bases align to TRBD1. The J segment lost 3 bases and the V segment lost 6 bases, leaving 13 bases of the junction unmatched. This CDR3 region has 16 residues. The germline CDR1 and CDR2 sequences are MNHEY and SVGAGI.

V gene TRBV5-4 combines with J gene TRBJ1-6, with 7 nucleotides matching TRBD1. The CDR3 totals 17 residues. Trimming cost V 4 bases and J 6 bases; bases outside gene matches: 13. Germline CDR1 reads SGHNT; CDR2 reads YYREEE (reference sequence). The CDR3 loop reads CASSRDWGDSSNSPLHF. The CDR3 DNA follows: TGTGCCAGCAGCCGTGATTGGGGGGACAGTAGTAATTCACCCCTCCACTTT.

The genes are TRBV20-1 and TRBJ1-4; TRBD1 is a possible D gene (5 bases). The CDR3 consists of 15 residues. Trimming pared 6 bases from V and 12 bases from J, leaving 26 bases between. Germline V gene lookup returns CDR1 DFQATT and CDR2 SNEGSKA (reference sequence). CDR3 nucleotide sequence: TGCAGTGCCCGGTGGCAGGGTCGTATCATCAGCCAACTGTTTTTT. Amino acid sequence: CSARWQGRIISQLFF.

The chain carries TRBV2 and TRBJ2-7, with 7 bases lining up with TRBD1. The CDR3 consists of 15 residues. Germline-derived CDR1 and CDR2 are SNHLY and FYNNEI. The CDR3 DNA reads as TGTGCTAGAGAGTGGAAAGCAGGGGGTACCAACGAGCAGTACTTC. Protein sequence: CAREWKAGGTNEQYF.

The rearrangement links TRBV7-9 to TRBJ2-3; maybe TRBD1 (5 bases). Trimming left V 5 bases short and J 6 bases short, with 18 bases between. The CDR3 contains 15 residues. Looked up from germline, CDR1 is SEHNR and CDR2 is FQNEAQ (reference sequence). The CDR3 is CASSPRVRNGDTQYF. CDR3 DNA: TGTGCCAGCAGCCCCAGGGTAAGGAATGGCGATACGCAGTATTTT.

Remarks on this clonotype: At one end, the junction sequence differs from germline, possibly due to a read error. The chain has TRBV5-6 and TRBJ1-2; TRBD1 matches at 7 bases. The CDR3 sequence is 15 residues long. Germline CDR1 is SGHDT and CDR2 is YYEEEE. This chain's CDR3 is CAGSYQGRGIYGYTF. CDR3 sequence (DNA): TGTGCCGGCAGCTATCAGGGCAGGGGGATCTACGGCTACACCTTC.

With regard to this clonotype: The germline gene is not matched at one end of the junction; a read error may be the cause. CDR3 amino acids: CASSPGYDQGF. The CDR3 bases are TGTGCCAGCAGCCCCGGTTACGATCAGGGCTTC. The chain links TRBV7-6 to TRBJ2-7; TRBD1 is a possible D gene (5 bases). The germline V gene encodes CDR1 SGHVS and CDR2 FNYEAQ. The CDR3 is 11 amino acids.